The 8 T cell receptor beta chains listed next were all sequenced from one sample in a study of beta chain features in type 1 diabetes. Expressed TCRB transcripts were sequenced because the isolated RNA had all been reverse transcribed beforehand. Generated by immunoSEQ multiplex PCR, the TCRdb table keeps only in-frame clones and is missing some. This table holds about 190,000 clones, approximately 7.8% found once. General study points: People with Type 1 diabetes carried modestly yet significantly shorter TCRB CDR3s in all four CD4+ subsets.

Their specific antigens are unknown. Sequences were obtained from central memory CD4+ T cells from blood. These receptors were collected from a woman in her forties with type 1 diabetes.

The chain combines TRBV4-3 with TRBJ2-7; TRBD1 matches at 7 bases. J gave up 2 bases and V 3 bases, and 4 bases lay outside the gene matches. Germline assignment: CDR1 LGHNA and CDR2 YSLEER. This CDR3 is 14 amino acids long. Here the CDR3 reads CASSHRTGAYEQYF. The DNA for the CDR3 is TGCGCCAGCAGCCATCGGACAGGAGCCTACGAGCAGTACTTC.

This sequence joins TRBV25-1 and TRBJ2-7, with D possibly being TRBD2 (5 bases). Deletions cut 8 bases from V and 2 bases from J, with 13 bases between. Germline V gene data show CDR1 as MGHDK and CDR2 as SYGVNS. CDR3 length: 13 amino acids. CDR3 sequence reads: CASESRDTYEQYF. The CDR3 DNA sequence: TGTGCCAGCGAAAGCCGGGATACCTACGAGCAGTACTTC.

The V call is TRBV27, the J call TRBJ2-7, with TRBD2 as a possible D gene (6 bases). CDR3 length equals 12 residues. The germline V and J ends were trimmed by 6 bases and 5 bases, with 11 bases remaining between them. Per the germline V gene, CDR1 is MNHEY and CDR2 is SMNVEV (reference sequence). CDR3 sequence: CASRRGLNEQYF. CDR3 nucleotides: TGTGCCAGCAGGCGGGGCCTTAACGAGCAGTACTTC.

This clone has a handful of counts. The V and J genes are TRBV28 and TRBJ2-1; D uncertain. The V and J ends lost 10 bases and 4 bases respectively, with 17 bases between them. The CDR3 contains 14 residues. Germline lookup yields CDR1 MDHEN and CDR2 SYDVKM. The CDR3 nucleotides are TGTGCCACCCGCCCGCAGTCGACTTACAATGAGCAGTTCTTC. It encodes CATRPQSTYNEQFF.

The chain links TRBV7-2 to TRBJ1-6; D is ambiguous. The V gene lost 2 bases and the J gene lost 9 bases, with 11 bases spanning the gap. The CDR3 length is 14 residues. The germline V gene has CDR1 SGHTA and CDR2 FQGNSA. In nucleotides, the CDR3 is TGTGCCAGCAGCTTAACACAAGCGGTTTCACCCCTCCACTTT. Protein: CASSLTQAVSPLHF. The whole variable domain, remainder taken from reference TRBV7-2 and TRBJ1-6, is GAGVSQSPSNKVTEKGKDVELRCDPISGHTALYWYRQSLGQGLEFLIYFQGNSAPDKSGLPSDRFSAERTGGSVSTLTIQRTQQEDSAVYLCASSLTQAVSPLHFGNGTRLTVT.

This clone was picked up a small number of times. The chain is built from TRBV11-2 and TRBJ1-2; D remains ambiguous. The CDR3 is made up of 14 amino acids. Trimming took 2 bases from V and 8 from J, leaving 15 bases between them. The germline gives CDR1 SGHAT, CDR2 FQNNGV. The CDR3 bases are TGTGCCAGCAGCTTAAATTCTGGGCCCAGAGGCTACACCTTC. Residues: CASSLNSGPRGYTF.

Ten or more counts support this clone. The genes are TRBV4-1 and TRBJ1-6; 11 bases map to TRBD1. The CDR3 is made up of 15 amino acids. Germline V gene sequence: CDR1 MGHRA, CDR2 YSYEKL. V was pared by 4 bases and J by 8 bases, with 4 bases of the junction left unmatched. In DNA form, the CDR3 reads TGCGCCAGCAGCCTGGGACAGGGGGGATATTCACCCCTCCACTTT. Protein sequence: CASSLGQGGYSPLHF.

The table lists this clone with many counts. J is TRBJ1-2 and V is TRBV20-1; D possibly corresponds to TRBD1 (6 bases). V was cut by 6 bases and J by 6 bases, with 11 bases left in between. The length of the CDR3 is 11 residues. The germline V gene has CDR1 DFQATT and CDR2 SNEGSKA (reference sequence). The CDR3: CSARDKDGYTF. The CDR3 region has the DNA TGCAGTGCCAGGGACAAGGATGGCTACACCTTC.